Shown below are 22 T cell receptor beta chains from a single sample sequenced in a study of cytomegalovirus exposure and HLA in healthy donors (dated by TCRdb to between 2016 and 2019). Libraries were prepared through the immunoSEQ multiplex PCR assay. For the multiplex PCR, a mixture combining 60 forward primers for TCR Vbeta segments and 13 reverse primers for TCR Jbeta segments was used. TCRdb's version of the immuneACCESS table is confined to in-frame rearrangements and falls short of the full clone set. An unresolved V gene accounts for under half of the shortfall where checked; the remainder is of unknown origin. Recorded for this sample are fewer than 250,000 clones; roughly 80% of them occurred a single time. The ten largest clones represent around 2.8% of the sample. Sequences were obtained from PBMCs. The source of these receptors is a young man in good health and CMV-seronegative.

With regard to this clone: At one boundary the junction diverges from the germline segment, which might be a read error. The DNA for the CDR3 is TGTTCCAGCAGCTTCCCCCTACAGGGGATCACTGAAGCTTTCTTT. Its protein is CSSSFPLQGITEAFF. V and J are TRBV7-9 and TRBJ1-1, with 7 bases matching TRBD1. The CDR3 spans 15 residues. Germline loops: CDR1 SEHNR, CDR2 FQNEAQ (reference sequence).

J is TRBJ2-5 and V is TRBV19; D is perhaps TRBD2 (6 bases). There are 13 residues in the CDR3. From germline, CDR1 is LNHDA and CDR2 SQIVND (reference sequence). The V gene lost 8 bases and the J gene lost 5 bases, with 15 bases spanning the gap. As DNA, the CDR3 is TGTGCCAGTGGAACCTGGGGGGAGGAGACCCAGTACTTC. Translation gives CASGTWGEETQYF.

J is TRBJ2-6 and V is TRBV14; D gene unclear. CDR1 is SGHDN, CDR2 FVKESK, per germline. The germline V and J ends were trimmed by 3 bases and 0 bases, with 3 bases remaining between them. This CDR3 comprises 14 residues. CDR3 nucleotide sequence: TGTGCCAGCAGCCAGAGCTCTGGGGCCAACGTCCTGACTTTC. It is translated as CASSQSSGANVLTF.

This chain links TRBV15 with TRBJ2-7; 9 bases are a match to TRBD1. V was pared by 0 bases and J by 2 bases, with 11 bases of the junction left unmatched. This CDR3 is 18 amino acids long. Germline CDR1 LNHNV, CDR2 YYDKDF (reference sequence). The CDR3 DNA reads as TGTGCCACCAGCAGAGAGGGCCCCGGGACAGGGTATCCCTACGAGCAGTACTTC. Its translation: CATSREGPGTGYPYEQYF. Full variable domain (remainder filled in from reference TRBV15 and TRBJ2-7): DAMVIQNPRYQVTQFGKPVTLSCSQTLNHNVMYWYQQKSSQAPKLLFHYYDKDFNNEADTPDNFQSRRPNTSFCFLDIRSPGLGDTAMYLCATSREGPGTGYPYEQYFGPGTRLTVT.

This clone was recorded only once. CDR3 protein: CAIWAGRGQGVGYTF. The CDR3 DNA reads as TGTGCCATCTGGGCGGGCCGGGGACAGGGAGTTGGCTACACCTTC. The rearrangement uses TRBV10-3 and TRBJ1-2, with 9 bases identical to TRBD1. The trim removed 8 bases at V and 7 bases at J, leaving 14 bases unmatched. The CDR3 loop spans 15 amino acids. CDR1 is ENHRY, CDR2 SYGVKD, per germline.

J is TRBJ2-2 and V is TRBV12-5; D is ambiguous. V lost 3 bases to trimming and J lost 7 bases, with 15 bases between them. Germline V gene lookup returns CDR1 LGHNT and CDR2 FRNRAP. The CDR3 runs to 15 residues. The CDR3 reads CASGLLLRRGGELFF. In DNA, the CDR3 is TGTGCTAGTGGTTTACTACTACGGAGAGGCGGGGAGCTGTTTTTT.

V is TRBV5-1 and J is TRBJ2-1; the D gene is possibly TRBD2 (6 bases). V was pared by 4 bases and J by 0 bases, with 14 bases between. In germline, CDR1 is SGHRS, CDR2 YFSETQ. The CDR3 totals 16 residues. The CDR3 here is CASSTLLGSSYNEQFF. The CDR3 DNA is TGCGCCAGCAGCACTCTACTCGGGAGCTCCTACAATGAGCAGTTCTTC.

The V call is TRBV27, the J call TRBJ2-7; D unclear. The CDR3 consists of 12 residues. The V and J ends lost 2 bases and 7 bases respectively, with 9 bases between them. CDR1 is MNHEY and CDR2 is SMNVEV in the germline V gene (reference sequence). The CDR3 loop is CASSLDLQEQYF. CDR3 nucleotide sequence: TGTGCCAGCAGTTTAGACTTGCAAGAGCAGTACTTC.

The rearrangement links TRBV5-8 to TRBJ2-1, with a weak D call TRBD1 (5 bases). CDR3 length: 13 amino acids. V shed 5 bases and J shed 0 bases, with 6 bases lying between them. From germline, CDR1 is SGHTS and CDR2 YDEGEE. CDR3 nucleotide sequence: TGTGCCAGCAGGGGGCGCTCCTACAATGAGCAGTTCTTC. This encodes CASRGRSYNEQFF.

The chain employs TRBV6-5 and TRBJ1-2; TRBD1 matches at 8 bases. The CDR3 is made up of 15 amino acids. J lost 4 bases, V lost 6 bases, and 10 bases had no gene match. The germline V gene encodes CDR1 MNHEY and CDR2 SVGAGI. CDR3 residues: CASSRGQGLGYGYTF. The CDR3 region has the DNA TGTGCCAGCAGCCGAGGACAGGGACTGGGCTATGGCTACACCTTC.

The chain is built from TRBV6-5 and TRBJ2-1, with a possible D match to TRBD1 (7 bases). This CDR3 spans 11 amino acids. V was trimmed by 6 bases and J by 10 bases, leaving 10 bases between them. Germline lookup yields CDR1 MNHEY and CDR2 SVGAGI. CDR3 sequence: CASSQGGEQFF. The CDR3, as DNA: TGTGCCAGCAGCCAGGGGGGCGAGCAGTTCTTC.

A remark on this clone: One end of the junction varies from germline; a read error may be responsible. The gene calls are TRBV27 and TRBJ2-6; TRBD1 might be the D (5 bases). Per germline, CDR1 MNHEY and CDR2 SMNVEV (reference sequence). This CDR3 region has 14 residues. CDR3 in DNA: TGTGCCAGCAGTGGCAACTCTGGGGCCAGCGTCCTGACTTTC. It encodes CASSGNSGASVLTF.

The rearrangement links TRBV4-1 to TRBJ2-7, with D perhaps TRBD2 (5 bases). Germline V lookup: CDR1 MGHRA, CDR2 YSYEKL. The CDR3 covers 13 residues. The V end lost 6 bases, the J end lost 5 bases, and 14 bases lay between the germline ends. The CDR3 DNA is TGCGCCAGCAGTGAGACTACTTCCCACGAGCAGTACTTC. The encoded protein is CASSETTSHEQYF.

The J gene is TRBJ1-5, the V gene TRBV28, with a weak D call TRBD1 (5 bases). Trimming left V 3 bases short and J 10 bases short, with 25 bases between. This CDR3 spans 17 amino acids. The germline CDR1 and CDR2 sequences are MDHEN and SYDVKM. The CDR3 reads CASSFGGDGHSNGPQHF. The CDR3 DNA follows: TGTGCCAGCAGTTTTGGGGGGGACGGCCATAGCAATGGACCCCAGCATTTT.

The chain couples TRBV7-8 to TRBJ2-1, with 7 bases fitting TRBD2. J lost 8 bases, V lost 1 base, and 11 bases had no gene match. CDR1 is SGHVS and CDR2 is FQNEAQ in the germline V gene. The CDR3 has 16 amino acids. The CDR3 sequence is CASSLDAGLSSHEQFF. DNA for the CDR3: TGTGCCAGCAGCTTAGACGCGGGACTATCAAGCCATGAGCAGTTCTTC.

The chain couples TRBV7-6 to TRBJ2-1, with TRBD2 matching 9 bases. The CDR3 loop spans 14 amino acids. After removal of 5 bases from V and 5 bases from J, the junction contained 4 bases not matched to a gene. From germline, CDR1 is SGHVS and CDR2 FNYEAQ. The CDR3 DNA sequence: TGTGCCAGCAGCCCACTAGCGGGTAACAATGAGCAGTTCTTC. Translation gives CASSPLAGNNEQFF.

The chain joins TRBV10-2 to TRBJ2-2, with 12 positions matching TRBD2. J gave up 7 bases and V 6 bases, and 9 bases lay outside the gene matches. In germline, CDR1 is WSHSY, CDR2 SAAADI. The CDR3 length is 16 residues. The CDR3 region has the DNA TGCGCCAGCAGGGAAGCTAGCGGGGGGGCTCTCGGGGAGCTGTTTTTT. Its protein is CASREASGGALGELFF.

Only one count was recorded for this clone. This chain joins TRBV6-6 and TRBJ1-1; no definite D call. Germline V gives CDR1 MNHNY, CDR2 SVGAGI (reference sequence). The CDR3 length is 14 residues. Trimming stripped 2 bases from V and 7 bases from J, with 14 bases between. CDR3 bases: TGTGCCAGCAGTTACCCCGGGAGTCTCAATGAAGCTTTCTTT. Translation gives CASSYPGSLNEAFF.

In its sample, this clone was seen once. This sequence joins TRBV12-5 and TRBJ2-5; tentative D call: TRBD1 (6 bases). The better agreement between TRBJ2-7 and the DNA end casts doubt on the J call. The CDR3 is 13 amino acids. Germline V gives CDR1 LGHNT, CDR2 FRNRAP. CDR3 nucleotides: TGTGCTAGTGGCCACGGACAGAGCTACGAGCAGTACTTC. Translation: CASGHGQSYEQYF.

V and J are TRBV2 and TRBJ1-1; D might be TRBD1 (6 bases). Germline lookup yields CDR1 SNHLY and CDR2 FYNNEI. Between the trimmed V and J ends, which lost 8 bases and 0 bases, there was a span of 10 bases. This CDR3 comprises 13 residues. CDR3 in DNA: TGTGCCAGCTGTCAGGGGATGAACACTGAAGCTTTCTTT. Its protein product is CASCQGMNTEAFF.

This clone was detected only a few times. This chain uses TRBV11-1 with TRBJ2-7; 15 bases match TRBD2. The CDR3 is made up of 18 amino acids. Looked up from germline, CDR1 is SGHAT and CDR2 is FQDESV (reference sequence). V lost 7 bases and J lost 3; bases outside the gene matches: 13. CDR3 region: CASTPPGLAGGKGYEQYF. CDR3 bases: TGTGCCAGCACCCCCCCGGGACTAGCGGGGGGTAAGGGCTACGAGCAGTACTTC.

This sequence joins TRBV28 and TRBJ2-5, with D maybe TRBD2 (6 bases). CDR1 and CDR2 from the germline V gene are MDHEN and SYDVKM. V gave up 2 bases and J gave up 6 bases, with 16 bases separating them. CDR3 size: 15 residues. CDR3 DNA: TGTGCCAGCAGTTTAGGCGGGGCGAATCGAAAGACCCAGTACTTC. It is translated as CASSLGGANRKTQYF. The full variable domain, its missing parts supplied by reference TRBV28 and TRBJ2-5, is DVKVTQSSRYLVKRTGEKVFLECVQDMDHENMFWYRQDPGLGLRLIYFSYDVKMKEKGDIPEGYSVSREKKERFSLILESASTNQTSMYLCASSLGGANRKTQYFGPGTRLLVL.